The 18 T cell receptor beta chains below all came from one sample that was sequenced in a study of T cell responses to AZD1222 COVID-19 vaccine. Assay used: immunoSEQ multiplex PCR; TCRdb lists only in-frame clones, some missing. The sample includes 150,000 to 200,000 clones, approximately 95% of them seen just once. This specimen was peripheral blood, taken 28 days after the second dose of the MenACWY control vaccine. The receptors shown here come from an adult who received the MenACWY meningococcal vaccine as a control.

V is TRBV10-1 and J is TRBJ2-1, with 12 bases lining up with TRBD2. J was trimmed by 6 bases and V by 5 bases; bases with no gene match: 2. Germline V gives CDR1 WNHNN, CDR2 SYGVQD (reference sequence). This CDR3 has 14 amino acids. The CDR3 DNA follows: TGCGCCAGCAGTCTAGCGGGGGGGATCAATGAGCAGTTCTTC. Encoded protein: CASSLAGGINEQFF.

V and J are TRBV30 and TRBJ2-7, with TRBD1 as a possible D gene (6 bases). Trimming removed 8 bases from V and 5 bases from J, with 22 bases in between. The V gene's germline CDR1 is GTSNPN and CDR2 SVGIG (reference sequence). This CDR3 region has 14 residues. The CDR3 nucleotides read TGTGCCGGAGTGAGCGTTGGCAGGGGTAACGAGCAGTACTTC. It translates to CAGVSVGRGNEQYF.

V and J are TRBV5-4 and TRBJ1-2; 8 nucleotides align to TRBD1. J was trimmed by 5 bases and V by 4 bases; bases with no gene match: 7. CDR3 length equals 14 residues. Germline CDR1 and CDR2: SGHNT and YYREEE (reference sequence). CDR3 nucleotides: TGTGCCAGCAGCCTTCAGGGGGCAGGGTATGGCTACACCTTC. Amino acid sequence: CASSLQGAGYGYTF.

The chain links TRBV11-1 to TRBJ1-2; the match to TRBD1 covers 7 bases. V trimming: 5 bases; J trimming: 8 bases; junction bases outside the gene matches: 5. The CDR3 contains 12 residues. Looked up from germline, CDR1 is SGHAT and CDR2 is FQDESV (reference sequence). The CDR3 sequence is CASSIYRGGYTF. CDR3 coding DNA: TGTGCCAGCAGCATTTACAGGGGCGGCTACACCTTC.

DNA for the CDR3: TGCGCCAGCAGCCAAGCGGACAGGGGGCTCGATGGCTACACCTTC. Encoded protein: CASSQADRGLDGYTF. The chain recombines TRBV4-1 with TRBJ1-2; 11 nucleotides line up with TRBD1. Germline V gene lookup returns CDR1 MGHRA and CDR2 YSYEKL. V trimming: 1 base; J trimming: 6 bases; junction bases outside the gene matches: 4. CDR3 size: 15 residues.

This clone appeared a single time. The chain couples TRBV19 to TRBJ1-4; TRBD1 matches at 8 bases. The CDR3 runs to 15 residues. Germline CDR1 is LNHDA and CDR2 is SQIVND (reference sequence). The CDR3 DNA reads as TGTGGAAGTCGAGAATGGGGACAGGCTAATGAAAAACTGTTTTTT. It codes for CGSREWGQANEKLFF.

CDR3 coding DNA: TGTGCCAGCATCAGGGACAGGGTTAATTCACCCCTCCACTTT. This codes for CASIRDRVNSPLHF. The V call is TRBV28, the J call TRBJ1-6; the match to TRBD1 covers 9 bases. The V and J ends lost 7 bases and 6 bases, in that order; junction bases with no gene match: 4. Germline CDR1 MDHEN, CDR2 SYDVKM. CDR3 size: 14 residues.

This clone turned up a few times. CDR3 region: CASQGVSTEAFF. The CDR3 nucleotides are TGTGCCAGCCAGGGGGTTAGTACTGAAGCTTTCTTT. The chain carries TRBV6-5 and TRBJ1-1; 7 bases fit TRBD1. In germline, CDR1 is MNHEY, CDR2 SVGAGI. The CDR3 runs to 12 residues. Trimming at V came to 8 bases and at J to 5 bases, leaving 5 bases not matched to a gene.

The chain combines TRBV3-1 (or the pseudogene TRBV3-2) with TRBJ1-2, with TRBD1 matching over 7 bases. CDR1 LGHDT and CDR2 YNNKEL come from the germline V gene (reference sequence). This CDR3 is built from 16 residues. With 4 bases clipped from V and 7 bases from J, the junction kept 15 bases outside the gene matches. CDR3 DNA: TGTGCCAGCAGCCTTCGACAGGGAAAGGTACTTGGTGGCTACACCTTC. Translating it yields CASSLRQGKVLGGYTF.

DNA of the CDR3: TGTGCCAGTAGTATAGGAGGGAACACCGGGGAGCTGTTTTTT. Amino acids: CASSIGGNTGELFF. This chain links TRBV19 with TRBJ2-2; D is uncertain. The germline V gene encodes CDR1 LNHDA and CDR2 SQIVND (reference sequence). V lost 1 base, J lost 1 base, and 4 bases lay in between. This CDR3 spans 14 amino acids.

This clone was seen only a few times. Other DNA sequences in this sample translate to the same CDR3. The DNA for the CDR3 is TGTGCCAGCAGCCAAGACTATGGCTACACCTTC. Amino acids: CASSQDYGYTF. The V gene is TRBV3-1 (or the pseudogene TRBV3-2), the J gene TRBJ1-2; D is undetermined. V lost 0 bases and J lost 4, with 0 bases in between. The CDR3 has 11 residues. CDR1 is LGHDT, CDR2 YNNKEL, per germline (reference sequence).

The genes are TRBV4-1 and TRBJ1-5; TRBD1 matches 8 bases. This CDR3 has 17 residues. Looked up from germline, CDR1 is MGHRA and CDR2 is YSYEKL. The V segment lost 4 bases and the J segment 3 bases; nucleotides outside the gene matches: 11. CDR3 protein: CASSREPETGVNQPQHF. CDR3 DNA: TGCGCCAGCAGCCGCGAGCCCGAGACAGGGGTCAATCAGCCCCAGCATTTT.

This sequence joins TRBV5-6 and TRBJ1-6; D gene unclear. Germline lookup yields CDR1 SGHDT and CDR2 YYEEEE. Trimming cost V 4 bases and J 9 bases, with 8 bases left between them. The CDR3 is made up of 12 amino acids. This chain's CDR3 is CASSLGFSPLHF. CDR3 coding DNA: TGTGCCAGCAGCCTGGGGTTTTCACCCCTCCACTTT.

The chain recombines TRBV5-6 with TRBJ1-6, with unresolved D. The V gene's germline CDR1 is SGHDT and CDR2 YYEEEE. The length of the CDR3 is 14 residues. Trimming shortened V by 4 bases and J by 6 bases, and 11 bases separated the two germline ends. The CDR3 region has the DNA TGTGCCAGCAGCCCACGGATCCCTAATTCACCCCTCCACTTT. As protein: CASSPRIPNSPLHF.

This clone has only a few counts. The V and J genes are TRBV4-1 and TRBJ1-6, with 8 positions matching TRBD1. The V gene end was trimmed by 0 bases and the J gene end by 13 bases; junction bases not matched to a gene: 20. The V gene's germline CDR1 is MGHRA and CDR2 YSYEKL. This CDR3 is built from 19 residues. The CDR3 here is CASSQEGPTGAVVDSPLHF. The CDR3 region has the DNA TGCGCCAGCAGCCAAGAAGGGCCGACAGGGGCCGTCGTGGACTCGCCCCTCCACTTT.

J is TRBJ1-4 and V is TRBV23-1; 7 bases are shared with TRBD1. TRBV23-1 is designated an ORF whose function remains uncertain. The CDR3 is 20 amino acids. Losses at the gene ends were 0 bases for V and 3 bases for J; bases not matched to a gene: 16. This chain's CDR3 is CASSQSGRGTDREANEKLFF. The CDR3 DNA reads TGCGCCAGCAGTCAATCGGGGAGGGGGACAGACAGGGAGGCTAATGAAAAACTGTTTTTT.

CDR3 loop: CASRTGSFSYEQYF. In DNA, the CDR3 is TGCGCCAGCAGGACAGGTTCTTTTTCCTACGAGCAGTACTTC. The rearrangement uses TRBV10-2 and TRBJ2-7; tentative D call: TRBD1 (6 bases). This CDR3 is 14 amino acids long. V shed 6 bases and J shed 1 base, with 13 bases lying between them. In germline, CDR1 is WSHSY, CDR2 SAAADI.

J is TRBJ2-1 and V is TRBV23-1; TRBD1 might be the D (6 bases). TRBV23-1 is an ORF, and what it does is uncertain. The V end lost 8 bases, the J end lost 7 bases, and 12 bases lay between the germline ends. The CDR3 extends over 12 amino acids. The CDR3 loop reads CASLRGQNEQFF. CDR3 DNA sequence: TGCGCCAGCCTCCGGGGACAAAATGAGCAGTTCTTC.